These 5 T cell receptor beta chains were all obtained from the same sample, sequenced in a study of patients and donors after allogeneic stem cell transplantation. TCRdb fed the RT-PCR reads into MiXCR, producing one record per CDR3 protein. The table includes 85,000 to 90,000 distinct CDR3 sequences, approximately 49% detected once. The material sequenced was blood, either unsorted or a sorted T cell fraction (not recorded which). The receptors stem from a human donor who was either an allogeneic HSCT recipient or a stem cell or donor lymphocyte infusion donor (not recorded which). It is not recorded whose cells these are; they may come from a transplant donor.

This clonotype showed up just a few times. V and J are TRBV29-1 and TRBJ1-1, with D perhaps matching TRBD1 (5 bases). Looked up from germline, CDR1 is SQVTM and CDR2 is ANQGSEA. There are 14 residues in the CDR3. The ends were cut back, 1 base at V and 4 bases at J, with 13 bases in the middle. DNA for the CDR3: TGCAGCGTTGAAGTTTCGGGGCGGGCCACTGAAGCTTTCTTT. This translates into CSVEVSGRATEAFF.

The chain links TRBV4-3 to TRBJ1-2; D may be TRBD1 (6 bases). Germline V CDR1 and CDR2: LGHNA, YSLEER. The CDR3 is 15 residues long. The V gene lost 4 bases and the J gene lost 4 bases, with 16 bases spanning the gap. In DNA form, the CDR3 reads TGCGCCAGCAGCCCACAGCCAGGGGAGGGCTATGGCTACACCTTC. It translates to CASSPQPGEGYGYTF.

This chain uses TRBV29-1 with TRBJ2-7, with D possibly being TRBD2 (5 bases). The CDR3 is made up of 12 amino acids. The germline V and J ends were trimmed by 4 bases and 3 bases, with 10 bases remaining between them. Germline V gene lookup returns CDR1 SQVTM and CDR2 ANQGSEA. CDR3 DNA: TGCAGCGTTGTCGGACGGGGCTACGAGCAGTACTTC. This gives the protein CSVVGRGYEQYF.

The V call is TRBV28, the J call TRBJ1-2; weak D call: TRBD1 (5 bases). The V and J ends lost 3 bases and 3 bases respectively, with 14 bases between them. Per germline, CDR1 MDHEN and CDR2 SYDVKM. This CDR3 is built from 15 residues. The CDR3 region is CASSFEGPGHYGYTF. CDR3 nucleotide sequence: TGTGCCAGCAGTTTCGAGGGGCCGGGGCACTATGGCTACACCTTC.

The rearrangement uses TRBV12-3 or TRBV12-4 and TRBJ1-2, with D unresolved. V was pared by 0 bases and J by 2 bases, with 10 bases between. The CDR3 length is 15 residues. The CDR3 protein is CASSLARAVNYGYTF. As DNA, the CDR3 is TGTGCCAGCAGTTTAGCGAGGGCAGTGAACTATGGCTACACCTTC.